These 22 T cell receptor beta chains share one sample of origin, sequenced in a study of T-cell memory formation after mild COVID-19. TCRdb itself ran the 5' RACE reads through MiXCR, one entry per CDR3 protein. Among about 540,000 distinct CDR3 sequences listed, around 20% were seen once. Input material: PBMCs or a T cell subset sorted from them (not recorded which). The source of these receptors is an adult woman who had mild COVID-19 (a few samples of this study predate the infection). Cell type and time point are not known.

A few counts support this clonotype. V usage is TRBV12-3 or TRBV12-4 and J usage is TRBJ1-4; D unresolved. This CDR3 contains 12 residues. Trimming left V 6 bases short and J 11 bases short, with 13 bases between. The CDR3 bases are TGTGCCAGCAGCCCCATGGATCGTAAACTGTTTTTT. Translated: CASSPMDRKLFF.

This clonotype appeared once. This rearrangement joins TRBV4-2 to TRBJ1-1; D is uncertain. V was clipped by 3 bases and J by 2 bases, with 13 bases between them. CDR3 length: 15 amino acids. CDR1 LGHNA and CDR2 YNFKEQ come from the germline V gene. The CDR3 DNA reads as TGTGCCAGCAGCCATCCCGAGAGGGCCAACACTGAAGCTTTCTTT. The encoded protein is CASSHPERANTEAFF.

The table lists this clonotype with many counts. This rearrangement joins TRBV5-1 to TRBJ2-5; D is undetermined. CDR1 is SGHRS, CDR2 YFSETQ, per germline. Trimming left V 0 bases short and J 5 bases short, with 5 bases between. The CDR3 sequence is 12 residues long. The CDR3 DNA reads TGCGCCAGCAGCTTGGAATTTGAGACCCAGTACTTC. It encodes CASSLEFETQYF.

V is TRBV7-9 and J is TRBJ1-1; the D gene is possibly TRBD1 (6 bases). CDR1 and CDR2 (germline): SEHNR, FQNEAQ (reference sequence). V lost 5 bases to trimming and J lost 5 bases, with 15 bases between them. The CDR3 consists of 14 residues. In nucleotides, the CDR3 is TGTGCCAGCAGCGCTTGGGGGCTGCGTACTGAAGCTTTCTTT. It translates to CASSAWGLRTEAFF.

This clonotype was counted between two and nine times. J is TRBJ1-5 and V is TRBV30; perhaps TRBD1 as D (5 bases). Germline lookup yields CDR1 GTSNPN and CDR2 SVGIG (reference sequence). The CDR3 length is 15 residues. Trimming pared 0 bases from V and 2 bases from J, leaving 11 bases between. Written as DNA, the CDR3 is TGTGCCTGGAGTGTACCAGAGGGGCGCAATCAGCCCCAGCATTTT. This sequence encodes CAWSVPEGRNQPQHF.

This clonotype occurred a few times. The DNA of the CDR3 is TGTGCCACCAGTGAGTGGGGGCAGGCCAATGAGCAGTTCTTC. Its protein is CATSEWGQANEQFF. The gene calls are TRBV24-1 and TRBJ2-1, with D possibly being TRBD1 (6 bases). The V end was cut by 4 bases, the J end by 6 bases, with 12 bases between. The CDR3 runs 14 residues. Germline V gene sequence: CDR1 KGHDR, CDR2 SFDVKD.

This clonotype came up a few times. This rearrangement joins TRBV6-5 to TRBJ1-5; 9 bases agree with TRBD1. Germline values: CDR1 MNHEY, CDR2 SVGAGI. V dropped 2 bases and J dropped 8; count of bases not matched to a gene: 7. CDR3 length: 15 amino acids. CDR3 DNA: TGTGCCAGCAGTTACACCGGGACAGGGAGGGAGCCCCAGCATTTT. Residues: CASSYTGTGREPQHF.

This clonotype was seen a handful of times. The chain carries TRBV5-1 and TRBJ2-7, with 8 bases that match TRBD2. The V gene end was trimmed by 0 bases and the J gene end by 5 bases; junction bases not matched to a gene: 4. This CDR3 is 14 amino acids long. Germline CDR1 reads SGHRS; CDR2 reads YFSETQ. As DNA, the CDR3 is TGCGCCAGCAGCTTGGCACTAGCGGACCACGAGCAGTACTTC. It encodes CASSLALADHEQYF.

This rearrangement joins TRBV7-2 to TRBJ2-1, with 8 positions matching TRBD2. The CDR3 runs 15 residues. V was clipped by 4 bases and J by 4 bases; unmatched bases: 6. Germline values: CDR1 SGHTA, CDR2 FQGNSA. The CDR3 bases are TGTGCCAGCAGCTCTGCGGGGGGCATATACAATGAGCAGTTCTTC. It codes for CASSSAGGIYNEQFF. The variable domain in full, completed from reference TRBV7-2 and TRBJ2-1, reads GAGVSQSPSNKVTEKGKDVELRCDPISGHTALYWYRQSLGQGLEFLIYFQGNSAPDKSGLPSDRFSAERTGGSVSTLTIQRTQQEDSAVYLCASSSAGGIYNEQFFGPGTRLTVL.

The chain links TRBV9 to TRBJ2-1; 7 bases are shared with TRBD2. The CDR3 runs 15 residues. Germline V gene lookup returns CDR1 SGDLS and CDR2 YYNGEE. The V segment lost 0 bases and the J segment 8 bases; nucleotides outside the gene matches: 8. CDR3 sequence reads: CASSVAAGEVDEQFF. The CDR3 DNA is TGTGCCAGCAGCGTAGCTGCGGGAGAAGTAGATGAGCAGTTCTTC. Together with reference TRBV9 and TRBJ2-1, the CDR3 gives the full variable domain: DSGVTQTPKHLITATGQRVTLRCSPRSGDLSVYWYQQSLDQGLQFLIQYYNGEERAKGNILERFSAQQFPDLHSELNLSSLELGDSALYFCASSVAAGEVDEQFFGPGTRLTVL.

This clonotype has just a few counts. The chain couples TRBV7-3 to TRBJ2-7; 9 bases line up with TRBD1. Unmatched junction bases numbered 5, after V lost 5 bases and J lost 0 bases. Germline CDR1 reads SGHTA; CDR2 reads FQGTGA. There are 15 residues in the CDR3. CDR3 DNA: TGTGCCAGCAGCCCACAGGGGGCTAGCTCCTACGAGCAGTACTTC. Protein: CASSPQGASSYEQYF.

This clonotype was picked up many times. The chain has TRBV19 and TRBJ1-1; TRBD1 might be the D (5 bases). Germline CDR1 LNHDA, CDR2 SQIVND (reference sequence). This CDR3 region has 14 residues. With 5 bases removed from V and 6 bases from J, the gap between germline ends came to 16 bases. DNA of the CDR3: TGTGCCAGTAGTCCGCGTAGGGGAGAGTCTGAAGCTTTCTTT. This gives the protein CASSPRRGESEAFF.

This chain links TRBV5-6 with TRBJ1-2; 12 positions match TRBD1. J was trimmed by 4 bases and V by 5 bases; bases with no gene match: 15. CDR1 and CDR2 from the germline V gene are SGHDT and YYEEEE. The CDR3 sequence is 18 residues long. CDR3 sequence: CASRAVGTGGFFRYGYTF. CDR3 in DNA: TGTGCCAGCAGGGCAGTAGGGACAGGGGGCTTCTTTCGCTATGGCTACACCTTC.

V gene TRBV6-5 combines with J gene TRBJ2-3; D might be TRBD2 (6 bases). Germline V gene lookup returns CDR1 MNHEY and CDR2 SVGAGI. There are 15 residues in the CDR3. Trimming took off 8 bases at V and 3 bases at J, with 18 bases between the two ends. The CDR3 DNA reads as TGTGCCAGCTCCTTAGGGGCGGGAACGACAGATACGCAGTATTTT. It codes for CASSLGAGTTDTQYF.

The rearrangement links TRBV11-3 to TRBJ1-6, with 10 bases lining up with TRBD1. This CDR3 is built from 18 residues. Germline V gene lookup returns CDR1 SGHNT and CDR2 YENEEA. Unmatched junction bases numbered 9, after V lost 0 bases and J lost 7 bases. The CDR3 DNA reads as TGTGCCAGCAGCTTAGATGTCCCATCGGGACAGGGGAATTCACCCCTCCACTTT. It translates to CASSLDVPSGQGNSPLHF. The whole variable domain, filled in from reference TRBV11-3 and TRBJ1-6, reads EAGVVQSPRYKIIEKKQPVAFWCNPISGHNTLYWYLQNLGQGPELLIRYENEEAVDDSQLPKDRFSAERLKGVDSTLKIQPAELGDSAVYLCASSLDVPSGQGNSPLHFGNGTRLTVT.

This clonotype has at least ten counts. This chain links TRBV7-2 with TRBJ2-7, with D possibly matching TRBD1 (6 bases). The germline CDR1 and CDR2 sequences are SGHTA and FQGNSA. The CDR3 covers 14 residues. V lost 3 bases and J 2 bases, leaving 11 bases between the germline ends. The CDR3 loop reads CASSFARGAYEQYF. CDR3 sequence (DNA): TGTGCCAGCAGCTTCGCCAGGGGAGCCTACGAGCAGTACTTC.

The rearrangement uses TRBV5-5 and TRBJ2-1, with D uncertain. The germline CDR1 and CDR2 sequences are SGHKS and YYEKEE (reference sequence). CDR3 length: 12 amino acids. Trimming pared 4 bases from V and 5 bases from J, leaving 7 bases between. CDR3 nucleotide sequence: TGTGCCAGCAGCCGTTCCCACAATGAGCAGTTCTTC. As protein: CASSRSHNEQFF.

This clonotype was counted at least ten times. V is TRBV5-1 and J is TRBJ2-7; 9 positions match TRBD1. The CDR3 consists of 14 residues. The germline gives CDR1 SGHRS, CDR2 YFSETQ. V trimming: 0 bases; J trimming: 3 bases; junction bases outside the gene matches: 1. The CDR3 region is CASSLGQGVYEQYF. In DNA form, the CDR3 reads TGCGCCAGCAGCTTGGGACAGGGGGTCTACGAGCAGTACTTC.

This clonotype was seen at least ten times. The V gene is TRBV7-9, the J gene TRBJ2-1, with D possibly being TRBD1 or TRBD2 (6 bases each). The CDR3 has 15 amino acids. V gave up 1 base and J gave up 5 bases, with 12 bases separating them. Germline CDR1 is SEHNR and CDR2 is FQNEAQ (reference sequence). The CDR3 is CASSLEGGGNNEQFF. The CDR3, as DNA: TGTGCCAGCAGCTTAGAAGGGGGAGGTAACAATGAGCAGTTCTTC.

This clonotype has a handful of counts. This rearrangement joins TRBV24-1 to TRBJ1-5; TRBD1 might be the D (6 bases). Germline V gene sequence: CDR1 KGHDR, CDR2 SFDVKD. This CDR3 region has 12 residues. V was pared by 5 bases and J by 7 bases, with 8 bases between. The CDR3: CATSVGGQPQHF. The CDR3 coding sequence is TGTGCCACCAGTGTAGGGGGACAGCCCCAGCATTTT.

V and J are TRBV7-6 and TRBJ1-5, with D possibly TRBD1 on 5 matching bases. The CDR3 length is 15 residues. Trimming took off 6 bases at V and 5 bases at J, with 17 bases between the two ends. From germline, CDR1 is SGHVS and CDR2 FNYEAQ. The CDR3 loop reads CASSEGPGGYQPQHF. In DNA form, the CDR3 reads TGTGCCAGCAGTGAGGGACCGGGAGGTTATCAGCCCCAGCATTTT.

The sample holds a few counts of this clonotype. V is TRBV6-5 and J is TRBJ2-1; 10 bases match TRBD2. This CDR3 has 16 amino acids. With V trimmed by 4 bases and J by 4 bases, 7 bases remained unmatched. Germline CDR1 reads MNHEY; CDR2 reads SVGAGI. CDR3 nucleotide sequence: TGTGCCAGCAGTTTCCTTAGCGGGGGGTCGTACAATGAGCAGTTCTTC. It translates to CASSFLSGGSYNEQFF.